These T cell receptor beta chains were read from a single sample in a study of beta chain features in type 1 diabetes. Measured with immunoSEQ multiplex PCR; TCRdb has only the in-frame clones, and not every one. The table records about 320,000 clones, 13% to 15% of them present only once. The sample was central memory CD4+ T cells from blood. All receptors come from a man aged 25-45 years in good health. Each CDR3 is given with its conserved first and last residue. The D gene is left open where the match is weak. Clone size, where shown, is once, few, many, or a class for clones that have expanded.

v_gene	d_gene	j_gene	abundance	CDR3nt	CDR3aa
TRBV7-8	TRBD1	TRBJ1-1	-	TGTGCCAGCAGCCTAGACAGGGCCACTGAAGCTTTCTTT	CASSLDRATEAFF
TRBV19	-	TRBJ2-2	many	TGTGCCAGTAGCCCACGAAGGGTATCCGGCGGGGAGCTGTTTTTT	CASSPRRVSGGELFF
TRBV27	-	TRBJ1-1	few	TGTGCCAGCAGCCGGGACGGCAAAGCTTTCTTT	CASSRDGKAFF
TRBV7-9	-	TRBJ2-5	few	TGTGCCAGCCTGCAGGTCTCCCGAGGAGAGACCCAGTACTTC	CASLQVSRGETQYF
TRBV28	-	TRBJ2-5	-	TGTGCCAGCAGTTTAACAGGGTCTGGGGAGACCCAGTACTTC	CASSLTGSGETQYF
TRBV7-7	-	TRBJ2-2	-	TGTGCCAGCAGCCCGCAGATTCCCCTGGGGGGGCTGTTTTTT	CASSPQIPLGGLFF
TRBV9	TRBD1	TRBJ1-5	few	TGTGCCAGCAGCGTGGGGACAGGGAAGGAGCAGCCCCAGCATTTT	CASSVGTGKEQPQHF
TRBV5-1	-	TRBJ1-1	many	TGCGCCAGCAGTTTGATCCGGGGTAACACTGAAGCTTTCTTT	CASSLIRGNTEAFF
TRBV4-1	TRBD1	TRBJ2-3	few	TGCGCCAGCGCCCGGACAGGATCGGTAGCAGATACGCAGTATTTT	CASARTGSVADTQYF
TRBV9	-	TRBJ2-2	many	TGTGCCAGCAGCGTAGTTGGGTCCGGGGAGCTGTTTTTT	CASSVVGSGELFF
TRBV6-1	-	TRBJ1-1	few	TGTGCCAGCAGTGAAGGCGGTGTCAGGGATACTTTCTTT	CASSEGGVRDTFF
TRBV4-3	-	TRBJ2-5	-	TGCGCCAGCAGCCAAGTAGCCGGGGCTGAGACCCAGTACTTC	CASSQVAGAETQYF
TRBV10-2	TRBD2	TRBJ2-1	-	TGCGCCAGCAGTGAGTCGAGCGGGAGCTATGAGCAGTTCTTC	CASSESSGSYEQFF
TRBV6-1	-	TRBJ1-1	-	TGTGCCAGCAGTGAAGTAGGCGGGAACACTGAAGCTTTCTTT	CASSEVGGNTEAFF
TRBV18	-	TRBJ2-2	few	TGTGCCAGCTCCGAATTACAGGGCAACACCGGGGAGCTGTTTTTT	CASSELQGNTGELFF
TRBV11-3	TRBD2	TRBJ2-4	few	TGTGCCAGCAGCTATAGAGCGGGAGACGAGAACATTCAGTACTTC	CASSYRAGDENIQYF
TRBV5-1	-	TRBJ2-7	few	TGCGCCAGCAGCCCTGGATTCGAGCAGTACTTC	CASSPGFEQYF
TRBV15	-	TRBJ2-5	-	TGTGCCACCAGCAGAGACCGAGGGACCCAGTACTTC	CATSRDRGTQYF
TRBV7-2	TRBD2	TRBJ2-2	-	TGTGCCAGCAGCATGAGTCTAGCGGGCACCGGGGAGCTGTTTTTT	CASSMSLAGTGELFF
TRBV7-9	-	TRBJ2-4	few	TGTGCCAGCAGCCAACCTACGGGCGGAGGAAACATTCAGTACTTC	CASSQPTGGGNIQYF
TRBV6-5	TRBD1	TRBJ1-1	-	TGTGCCAGCAGTCCCCGACAGGGTGTAGCTGAAGCTTTCTTT	CASSPRQGVAEAFF
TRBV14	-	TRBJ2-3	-	TGTGCCAGCAGCAAACCAGGATTTCGGGCCTCCACAGATACGCAGTATTTT	CASSKPGFRASTDTQYF
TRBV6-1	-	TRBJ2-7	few	TGTGCCAGCAATCCCCGCTGGCAGAACTACGAGCAGTACTTC	CASNPRWQNYEQYF
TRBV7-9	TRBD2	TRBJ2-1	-	TGTGCCAGCAGCCGCGGGGGGAAGGTACTTGAGCAGTTCTTC	CASSRGGKVLEQFF